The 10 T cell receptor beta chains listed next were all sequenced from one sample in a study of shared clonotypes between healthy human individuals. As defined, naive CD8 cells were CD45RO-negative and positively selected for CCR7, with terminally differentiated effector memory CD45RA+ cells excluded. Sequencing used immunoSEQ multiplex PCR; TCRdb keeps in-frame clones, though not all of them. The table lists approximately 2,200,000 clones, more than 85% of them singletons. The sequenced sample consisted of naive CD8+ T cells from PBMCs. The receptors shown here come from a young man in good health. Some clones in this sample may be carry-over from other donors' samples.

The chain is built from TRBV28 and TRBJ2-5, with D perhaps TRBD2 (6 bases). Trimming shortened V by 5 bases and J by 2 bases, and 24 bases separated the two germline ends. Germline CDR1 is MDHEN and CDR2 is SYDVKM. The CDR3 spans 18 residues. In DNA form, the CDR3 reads TGTGCCAGCAGTCCCCGGGACTCTGTACAACTTATTCAAGAGACCCAGTACTTC. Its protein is CASSPRDSVQLIQETQYF.

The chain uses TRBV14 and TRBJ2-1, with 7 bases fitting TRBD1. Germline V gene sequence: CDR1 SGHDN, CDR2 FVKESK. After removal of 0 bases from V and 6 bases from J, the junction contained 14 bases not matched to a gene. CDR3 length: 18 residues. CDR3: CASSQDLLDRHSRNEQFF. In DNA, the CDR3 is TGTGCCAGCAGCCAAGACCTATTGGACAGGCATTCTCGCAATGAGCAGTTCTTC.

As DNA, the CDR3 is TGTGCCAGCAGTTCGTTCCTAGCGGGAGGGAGCACAGATACGCAGTATTTT. Protein sequence: CASSSFLAGGSTDTQYF. The rearrangement links TRBV28 to TRBJ2-3; 12 bases map to TRBD2. The trim removed 4 bases at V and 0 bases at J, leaving 5 bases unmatched. This CDR3 has 17 amino acids. Germline V gene sequence: CDR1 MDHEN, CDR2 SYDVKM.

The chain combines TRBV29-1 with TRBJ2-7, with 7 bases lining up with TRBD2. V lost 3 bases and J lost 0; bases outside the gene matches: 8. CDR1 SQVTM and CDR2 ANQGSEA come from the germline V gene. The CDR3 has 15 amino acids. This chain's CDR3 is CSVEGGSAPSYEQYF. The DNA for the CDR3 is TGCAGCGTTGAGGGGGGGAGCGCACCCTCCTACGAGCAGTACTTC.

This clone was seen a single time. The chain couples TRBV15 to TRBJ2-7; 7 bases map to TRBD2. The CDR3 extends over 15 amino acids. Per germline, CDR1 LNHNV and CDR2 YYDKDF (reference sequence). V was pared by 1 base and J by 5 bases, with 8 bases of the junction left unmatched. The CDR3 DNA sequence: TGTGCCACCAGCAGAGGAGCGGGACCTCCCCACGAGCAGTACTTC. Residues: CATSRGAGPPHEQYF.

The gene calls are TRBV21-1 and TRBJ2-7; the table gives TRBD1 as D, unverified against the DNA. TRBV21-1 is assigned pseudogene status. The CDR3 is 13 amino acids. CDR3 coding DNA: TGTGCCAGCAGCAAAGTTGGCAGGGGCGAGCAGTACTTC. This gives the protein CASSKVGRGEQYF.

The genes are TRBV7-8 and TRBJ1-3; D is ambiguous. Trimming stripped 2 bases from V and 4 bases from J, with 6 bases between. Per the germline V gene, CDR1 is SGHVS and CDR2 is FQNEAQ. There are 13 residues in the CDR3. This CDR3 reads CASSLRAGNTIYF. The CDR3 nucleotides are TGTGCCAGCAGCTTACGTGCGGGAAACACCATATATTTT. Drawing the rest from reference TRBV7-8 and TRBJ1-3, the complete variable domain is GAGVSQSPRYKVAKRGQDVALRCDPISGHVSLFWYQQALGQGPEFLTYFQNEAQLDKSGLPSDRFFAERPEGSVSTLKIQRTQQEDSAVYLCASSLRAGNTIYFGEGSWLTVV.

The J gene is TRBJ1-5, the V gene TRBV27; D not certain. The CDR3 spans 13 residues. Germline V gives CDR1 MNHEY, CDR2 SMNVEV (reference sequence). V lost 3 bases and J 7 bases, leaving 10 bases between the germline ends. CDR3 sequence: CASSFDPGQPQHF. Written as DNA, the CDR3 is TGTGCCAGCAGTTTTGATCCGGGACAGCCCCAGCATTTT.

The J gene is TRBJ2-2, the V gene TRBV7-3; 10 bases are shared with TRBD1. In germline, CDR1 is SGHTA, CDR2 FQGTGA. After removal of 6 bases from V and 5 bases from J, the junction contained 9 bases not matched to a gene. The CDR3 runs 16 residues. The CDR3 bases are TGTGCCAGCAGAGCCCCCGGACAGGGGGGGACCGGGGAGCTGTTTTTT. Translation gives CASRAPGQGGTGELFF.

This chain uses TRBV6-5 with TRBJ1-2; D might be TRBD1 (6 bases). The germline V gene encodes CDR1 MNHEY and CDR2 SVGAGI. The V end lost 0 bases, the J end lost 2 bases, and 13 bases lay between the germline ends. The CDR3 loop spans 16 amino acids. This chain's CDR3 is CASSYSTGHENYGYTF. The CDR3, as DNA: TGTGCCAGCAGTTACTCCACAGGGCACGAAAACTATGGCTACACCTTC.